This T cell receptor (beta chain) was captured in a study of siplizumab effects on memory and regulatory T cells. A word on this clone: Its antigen is unknown.

Germline V CDR1 and CDR2: SGHAT, FQNNGV. The CDR3 extends over 17 amino acids. V shed 2 bases, J shed 5 bases, and the junction held 11 bases outside the gene matches. The repertoire was sequenced with immunoSEQ multiplex PCR; TCRdb's copy has only in-frame clones and lacks some. The table records approximately 100,000 clones, about 91% of them present only once. Study observations and caveats: There was no confirmation of the suppressive function of proliferating Tregs from siplizumab cultures. Tracing alloreactive clones into unstimulated subsets worked for only a minor fraction of them. Memory cells that were CD4+ and unstimulated gave rise to alloreactive sequences, which siplizumab significantly reduced. Roughly 75-96% of proliferating CD4+ or CD8+ clones lacked a naive or memory phenotype that could be assigned.

Material: CD4+ T cells sorted from blood. The receptor was isolated from a human donor in good health. Some clones in this sample may be carry-over from other donors' samples. V and J are TRBV11-2 and TRBJ2-3; 9 nucleotides align to TRBD2. The CDR3 spells CASSLRPGREGIDTQYF. CDR3 sequence (DNA): TGTGCCAGCAGCTTAAGGCCGGGGCGGGAGGGGATAGATACGCAGTATTTT.